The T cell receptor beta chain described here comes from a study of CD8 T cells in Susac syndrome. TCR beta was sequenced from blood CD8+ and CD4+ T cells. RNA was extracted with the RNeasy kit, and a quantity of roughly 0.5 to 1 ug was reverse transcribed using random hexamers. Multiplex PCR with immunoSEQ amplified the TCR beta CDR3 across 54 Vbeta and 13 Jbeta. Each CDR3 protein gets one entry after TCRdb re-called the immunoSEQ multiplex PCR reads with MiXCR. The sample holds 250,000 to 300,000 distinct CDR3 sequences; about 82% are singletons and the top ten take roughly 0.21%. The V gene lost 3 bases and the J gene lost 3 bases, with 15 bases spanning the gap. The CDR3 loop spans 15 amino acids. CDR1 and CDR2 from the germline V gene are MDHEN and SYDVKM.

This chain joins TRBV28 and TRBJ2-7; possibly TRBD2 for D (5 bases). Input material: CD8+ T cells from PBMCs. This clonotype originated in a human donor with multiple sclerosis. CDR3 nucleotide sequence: TGTGCCAGCAGTTTGCTGAGCGGTTATCGCTACGAGCAGTACTTC. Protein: CASSLLSGYRYEQYF.